This T cell receptor (beta chain) derives from a study of a mutant IDH1 vaccine in newly diagnosed glioma. Study background: Radiotherapy alone preceded vaccination by 4-6 weeks; alternatively, vaccination started with temozolomide cycles. Earlier care involved radiotherapy, temozolomide, or both, and the majority received both.

Germline CDR1 and CDR2: SGHVS and FQNEAQ. CDR3 size: 14 residues. The V and J ends lost 1 base and 6 bases, in that order; junction bases with no gene match: 2. About this clone itself: Its antigen is not identified.

Time point in this sample: week 11, during vaccination. The study gave 300 ug of mutant IDH1 20-mer peptide per vaccine dose, with topical imiquimod. TCRdb keeps only in-frame clones here, not all; method: immunoSEQ multiplex PCR. This sample has 50,000 or so clones, with around 90% found just once. This clonotype was sampled from a man between 50 and 59 years old with glioma. V and J are TRBV7-8 and TRBJ1-2; 10 bases line up with TRBD1. The sample was PBMCs, taken from a glioma patient whose treatment included an IDH1 peptide vaccine. CDR3 region: CASSLVGQGNGYTF. The CDR3 DNA is TGTGCCAGCAGCTTAGTGGGACAGGGGAATGGCTACACCTTC.